Presented here are 21 T cell receptor beta chains from one specimen sequenced in a study of OX40 agonist ivuxolimab in advanced cancers. Clones were read by immunoSEQ multiplex PCR, and TCRdb kept only the in-frame ones, dropping some. Of 100,000 or so clones in the sample, less than 90% were seen once. This sample comprised CD4+ or CD8+ T cells sorted from blood, obtained in a trial of the OX40 agonist ivuxolimab. The receptors derive from an adult with an advanced solid tumor such as melanoma, head and neck, liver or kidney cancer.

V usage is TRBV7-9 and J usage is TRBJ2-1; 7 bases align to TRBD2. The germline V gene encodes CDR1 SEHNR and CDR2 FQNEAQ (reference sequence). Trimming took 5 bases from V and 4 from J; bases not matched to a gene: 5. The CDR3 is 14 amino acids. The CDR3 DNA follows: TGTGCCAGCAGCCCGAGCGGGACTTACAATGAGCAGTTCTTC. Its translation: CASSPSGTYNEQFF.

This rearrangement joins TRBV9 to TRBJ2-1, with TRBD2 identical over 10 bases. V shed 4 bases, J shed 5 bases, and the junction held 6 bases outside the gene matches. Germline V lookup: CDR1 SGDLS, CDR2 YYNGEE. The CDR3 has 15 amino acids. The CDR3 coding sequence is TGTGCCAGCAGCCCCGGGACTAGCGCGAACAATGAGCAGTTCTTC. Translation gives CASSPGTSANNEQFF.

The CDR3 DNA reads TGTGCCAGCAGCTTAACATCTCCCGGGACTCGGGGGTTCTTC. This codes for CASSLTSPGTRGFF. The rearrangement uses TRBV7-2 and TRBJ2-1; tentative D call: TRBD2 (6 bases). CDR3 length: 14 amino acids. V was shortened by 2 bases and J by 15 bases, with 20 bases between the two germline ends. CDR1 and CDR2 (germline): SGHTA, FQGNSA.

A word on this clone: Germline is not matched at one junction end, which may reflect a read error. This chain joins TRBV11-2 and TRBJ2-2, with unresolved D. The CDR3 extends over 17 amino acids. Germline V gene sequence: CDR1 SGHAT, CDR2 FQNNGV. CDR3 loop: CASSLSETRKITRELFF. DNA of the CDR3: TGTGCCAGCAGCTTATCAGAGACGAGAAAAATCACCCGGGAGCTGTTTTTT. Full variable domain (outside the CDR3, taken from reference TRBV11-2 and TRBJ2-2): EAGVAQSPRYKIIEKRQSVAFWCNPISGHATLYWYQQILGQGPKLLIQFQNNGVVDDSQLPKDRFSAERLKGVDSTLKIQPAKLEDSAVYLCASSLSETRKITRELFFGEGSRLTVL.

The chain employs TRBV7-2 and TRBJ2-1; TRBD2 is a possible D gene (6 bases). The CDR3 consists of 15 residues. Germline V lookup: CDR1 SGHTA, CDR2 FQGNSA. V was cut by 6 bases and J by 7 bases, with 19 bases left in between. The chain's CDR3 is CASRRGSGGPNEQFF. The CDR3 region has the DNA TGTGCCAGCAGGAGAGGCTCCGGAGGGCCGAATGAGCAGTTCTTC.

The rearrangement uses TRBV6-5 and TRBJ1-1; tentatively, D is TRBD1 (5 bases). This CDR3 region has 16 residues. Trimming cost V 1 base and J 1 base, with 13 bases left between them. The germline V gene has CDR1 MNHEY and CDR2 SVGAGI. This CDR3 is CASSYYWDSWNTEAFF. The CDR3 nucleotides read TGTGCCAGCAGTTACTATTGGGACTCGTGGAACACTGAAGCTTTCTTT.

The chain joins TRBV6-5 to TRBJ2-3; 7 bases line up with TRBD1. Germline trimming cut 0 bases from V and 7 bases from J; bases unmatched to any gene: 4. The CDR3 covers 14 residues. Per germline, CDR1 MNHEY and CDR2 SVGAGI. CDR3 nucleotide sequence: TGTGCCAGCAGTTACTCGGTGACAGGGTATACGCAGTATTTT. This translates into CASSYSVTGYTQYF.

This rearrangement joins TRBV18 to TRBJ2-7; 7 nucleotides align to TRBD1. The ends lost 0 bases at V and 4 bases at J; junction bases unmatched: 3. This CDR3 is 14 amino acids long. The germline V gene has CDR1 KGHSH and CDR2 LQKENI. The CDR3 DNA reads TGTGCCAGCTCACCACCTGGGACAGTTTACGAGCAGTACTTC. Translating it yields CASSPPGTVYEQYF.

The rearrangement uses TRBV10-3 and TRBJ2-5; D could derive from TRBD1 or TRBD2 (5 bases each). CDR3 length: 13 residues. Germline assignment: CDR1 ENHRY and CDR2 SYGVKD. The ends were cut back, 3 bases at V and 4 bases at J, with 9 bases in the middle. The CDR3 sequence is CAISDGGGETQYF. CDR3 DNA sequence: TGTGCCATCAGTGATGGGGGTGGAGAGACCCAGTACTTC.

The chain recombines TRBV7-8 with TRBJ2-2; D possibly uses TRBD1 or TRBD2 (6 bases each). The germline CDR1 and CDR2 sequences are SGHVS and FQNEAQ. The CDR3 has 16 amino acids. The V end lost 2 bases, the J end lost 1 base, and 11 bases lay between the germline ends. CDR3 nucleotide sequence: TGTGCCAGCAGCTTAAGAGGGGGAGGGAACACCGGGGAGCTGTTTTTT. Translating it yields CASSLRGGGNTGELFF.

As for this clone: This may be a read error, as it is one base from a much larger clone. The V and J genes are TRBV7-2 and TRBJ1-5; D unresolved. The germline CDR1 and CDR2 sequences are SGHTA and FQGNSA. This CDR3 has 12 amino acids. The V gene lost 1 base and the J gene lost 2 bases, with 0 bases spanning the gap. The CDR3 DNA follows: TGTGCCAGCAGCTTAGGCAATCAGCCCCAGCATTTT. This translates into CASSLGNQPQHF. Full variable domain (remainder filled in from reference TRBV7-2 and TRBJ1-5): GAGVSQSPSNKVTEKGKDVELRCDPISGHTALYWYRQSLGQGLEFLIYFQGNSAPDKSGLPSDRFSAERTGGSVSTLTIQRTQQEDSAVYLCASSLGNQPQHFGDGTRLSIL.

This chain connects TRBV6-1 to TRBJ2-1; unclear D gene. The CDR3 covers 11 residues. V lost 10 bases and J lost 0, with 4 bases in between. The germline V gene encodes CDR1 MNHNS and CDR2 SASEGT. This CDR3 reads CAILSYNEQFF. The CDR3 nucleotides are TGTGCCATCCTCTCCTACAATGAGCAGTTCTTC.

The chain couples TRBV6-1 to TRBJ1-4; D is ambiguous. V shed 4 bases and J shed 7 bases, with 13 bases lying between them. CDR3 length: 14 residues. Germline values: CDR1 MNHNS, CDR2 SASEGT. The CDR3 region has the DNA TGTGCCAGCAGTGCTAACTGGGTCGGTGAAAAACTGTTTTTT. Amino acid sequence: CASSANWVGEKLFF.

The chain combines TRBV5-1 with TRBJ2-5; 7 bases map to TRBD1. J lost 0 bases, V lost 2 bases, and 4 bases had no gene match. Germline CDR1 reads SGHRS; CDR2 reads YFSETQ. The CDR3 has 15 residues. As DNA, the CDR3 is TGCGCCAGCAGCTTACAGGACAGGTACCAAGAGACCCAGTACTTC. This encodes CASSLQDRYQETQYF.

The chain joins TRBV6-5 to TRBJ2-2; 10 bases align to TRBD2. V lost 4 bases and J lost 3; bases outside the gene matches: 2. This CDR3 contains 15 residues. Germline CDR1 reads MNHEY; CDR2 reads SVGAGI. CDR3 nucleotide sequence: TGTGCCAGCAGTTTCCTAGCGGGGGACACCGGGGAGCTGTTTTTT. Translating it yields CASSFLAGDTGELFF.

This clone was counted only a few times. The rearrangement links TRBV6-1 to TRBJ1-6, with 10 bases fitting TRBD1. Trimming took 4 bases from V and 6 from J; bases not matched to a gene: 6. CDR1 and CDR2 from the germline V gene are MNHNS and SASEGT. This CDR3 contains 16 residues. The CDR3 is CASSAQGQGINSPLHF. The CDR3 coding sequence is TGTGCCAGCAGTGCCCAGGGACAGGGGATTAATTCACCCCTCCACTTT.

The sample holds a few counts of this clone. The chain has TRBV7-6 and TRBJ2-5, with D perhaps given as TRBD1 or TRBD2 (5 bases each). CDR1 is SGHVS and CDR2 is FNYEAQ in the germline V gene. This CDR3 region has 15 residues. V lost 3 bases, J lost 0 bases, and 11 bases lay in between. CDR3 protein: CASSLGTQYQETQYF. CDR3 nucleotide sequence: TGTGCCAGCAGCTTGGGGACCCAGTACCAAGAGACCCAGTACTTC. Complete variable domain (other parts from reference TRBV7-6 and TRBJ2-5): GAGVSQSPRYKVTKRGQDVALRCDPISGHVSLYWYRQALGQGPEFLTYFNYEAQQDKSGLPNDRFSAERPEGSISTLTIQRTEQRDSAMYRCASSLGTQYQETQYFGPGTRLLVL.

The rearrangement uses TRBV27 and TRBJ2-6; D gene unclear. V was cut by 4 bases and J by 0 bases, with 16 bases left in between. Germline CDR1 reads MNHEY; CDR2 reads SMNVEV (reference sequence). The CDR3 is 18 residues long. This CDR3 is CASSSHPVVHSGANVLTF. The CDR3 DNA sequence: TGTGCCAGCAGTTCACACCCGGTCGTCCACTCTGGGGCCAACGTCCTGACTTTC.

This chain connects TRBV18 to TRBJ2-1; D is possibly TRBD1 or TRBD2 (5 bases each). Germline-derived CDR1 and CDR2 are KGHSH and LQKENI. V was clipped by 2 bases and J by 1 base, with 15 bases between them. The CDR3 is 17 residues long. In DNA, the CDR3 is TGTGCCAGCTCACCAAGGGACCTCTACCGTTCCTACAATGAGCAGTTCTTC. Amino acid sequence: CASSPRDLYRSYNEQFF.

The chain is built from TRBV19 and TRBJ1-1, with unresolved D. The germline V gene encodes CDR1 LNHDA and CDR2 SQIVND (reference sequence). This CDR3 spans 14 amino acids. Trimming took off 3 bases at V and 2 bases at J, with 10 bases between the two ends. This CDR3 is CASSMYGANTEAFF. CDR3 in DNA: TGTGCCAGTAGTATGTACGGCGCCAACACTGAAGCTTTCTTT. The full variable domain, in which reference TRBV19 and TRBJ1-1 provide the parts outside the CDR3, is DGGITQSPKYLFRKEGQNVTLSCEQNLNHDAMYWYRQDPGQGLRLIYYSQIVNDFQKGDIAEGYSVSREKKESFPLTVTSAQKNPTAFYLCASSMYGANTEAFFGQGTRLTVV.

The chain recombines TRBV20-1 with TRBJ1-1, with unresolved D. Per the germline V gene, CDR1 is DFQATT and CDR2 is SNEGSKA (reference sequence). This CDR3 spans 11 amino acids. V lost 6 bases, J lost 1 base, and 6 bases lay in between. CDR3 sequence: CSAPGNTEAFF. The CDR3 coding sequence is TGCAGTGCCCCAGGGAACACTGAAGCTTTCTTT.